These 15 T cell receptor beta chains were sequenced from one sample in a study of T cell responses to AZD1222 COVID-19 vaccine. The method was immunoSEQ multiplex PCR; TCRdb's version includes in-frame clones alone and lacks a portion of them. The data show some 170,000 clones, approximately 93% seen once. Sequenced material: peripheral blood, taken 28 days after the second AZD1222 dose. These receptors all stem from an adult who received the AZD1222 COVID-19 vaccine.

This clone appeared a single time. The rearrangement links TRBV29-1 to TRBJ2-7; 9 bases agree with TRBD1. This CDR3 spans 12 amino acids. Germline values: CDR1 SQVTM, CDR2 ANQGSEA. The trim removed 7 bases at V and 3 bases at J, leaving 4 bases unmatched. The CDR3 here is CSAGTGLYEQYF. The CDR3 DNA reads TGCAGCGCCGGGACAGGGCTCTACGAGCAGTACTTC.

The chain joins TRBV5-1 to TRBJ2-1, with D possibly matching TRBD2 (6 bases). The V end lost 4 bases, the J end lost 6 bases, and 14 bases lay between the germline ends. Germline lookup yields CDR1 SGHRS and CDR2 YFSETQ. The CDR3 runs 14 residues. The CDR3, as DNA: TGCGCCAGCAGCCGTGTCGGGGGAGTCAATGAGCAGTTCTTC. This encodes CASSRVGGVNEQFF.

V gene TRBV7-9 combines with J gene TRBJ2-2; D might be TRBD1 (6 bases). The CDR3 runs 17 residues. Trimming shortened V by 4 bases and J by 5 bases, and 20 bases separated the two germline ends. CDR1 is SEHNR and CDR2 is FQNEAQ in the germline V gene (reference sequence). DNA for the CDR3: TGTGCCAGCAGCTCTAACCGGGACATAAGAAGGACCGGGGAGCTGTTTTTT. It encodes CASSSNRDIRRTGELFF.

V is TRBV30 and J is TRBJ1-4; the D is unclear. Germline CDR1 is GTSNPN and CDR2 is SVGIG (reference sequence). The CDR3 runs 15 residues. Trimming removed 0 bases at V and 7 bases at J, with 15 bases between. CDR3: CAWSVSGSLGEKLFF. CDR3 DNA: TGTGCCTGGAGTGTGTCCGGGAGCTTAGGTGAAAAACTGTTTTTT.

V usage is TRBV9 and J usage is TRBJ2-1; TRBD1 or TRBD2 may be the D gene (6 bases each). The V and J ends lost 4 bases and 1 base respectively, with 12 bases between them. This CDR3 region has 15 residues. Per germline, CDR1 SGDLS and CDR2 YYNGEE. In nucleotides, the CDR3 is TGTGCCAGCAGCCCCCTAGGGGGGTCCTACAATGAGCAGTTCTTC. It specifies CASSPLGGSYNEQFF.

This chain connects TRBV12-3 or TRBV12-4 to TRBJ1-2, with 8 nucleotides matching TRBD1. This CDR3 spans 13 amino acids. Losses at the gene ends were 6 bases for V and 13 bases for J; bases not matched to a gene: 13. The chain's CDR3 is CASSPSWTGLPTF. For the CDR3, the DNA is TGTGCCAGCAGCCCTTCCTGGACAGGGTTGCCCACCTTC.

The DNA of the CDR3 is TGTGCCAGCAGCGTAGGACACACTGGAAACACCATATATTTT. Translated: CASSVGHTGNTIYF. The V call is TRBV9, the J call TRBJ1-3; D is undetermined. The V and J ends lost 0 bases and 2 bases respectively, with 6 bases between them. The CDR3 is made up of 14 amino acids. The V gene's germline CDR1 is SGDLS and CDR2 YYNGEE.

The chain is built from TRBV18 and TRBJ2-5, with 15 bases matching TRBD2. Germline V CDR1 and CDR2: KGHSH, LQKENI. The trim removed 4 bases at V and 6 bases at J, leaving 15 bases unmatched. The CDR3 length is 19 residues. In DNA form, the CDR3 reads TGTGCCAGCTCACGATCAGGACTAGCGGGGGGGCCTAGCGAGAAGACCCAGTACTTC. Amino acids: CASSRSGLAGGPSEKTQYF.

The chain employs TRBV5-1 and TRBJ2-2; TRBD2 is a possible D gene (5 bases). This CDR3 contains 16 residues. V was trimmed by 3 bases and J by 0 bases, leaving 12 bases between them. CDR1 SGHRS and CDR2 YFSETQ come from the germline V gene. The CDR3 bases are TGCGCCAGCAGCTCTCGGCTAGCAGCGAACACCGGGGAGCTGTTTTTT. This translates into CASSSRLAANTGELFF.

This chain connects TRBV9 to TRBJ2-6; the D gene is possibly TRBD1 (6 bases). The CDR3 is 18 residues long. Germline V CDR1 and CDR2: SGDLS, YYNGEE. The ends were cut back, 4 bases at V and 0 bases at J, with 17 bases in the middle. In nucleotides, the CDR3 is TGTGCCAGCAGCCCGTATGGGGGCGCCACCTCTGGGGCCAACGTCCTGACTTTC. It yields the protein CASSPYGGATSGANVLTF.

This clone has just one count. J is TRBJ2-2 and V is TRBV5-4; D is uncertain. The CDR3 totals 13 residues. The germline CDR1 and CDR2 sequences are SGHNT and YYREEE (reference sequence). V lost 6 bases and J lost 6, with 12 bases in between. CDR3 residues: CASTRPGAGELFF. The CDR3 nucleotides read TGTGCCAGCACCCGCCCTGGGGCCGGGGAGCTGTTTTTT.

The chain has TRBV6-2 or TRBV6-3 and TRBJ2-7; the match to TRBD1 covers 9 bases. Germline lookup yields CDR1 MNHEY and CDR2 SVGEGT. The CDR3 covers 16 residues. V lost 6 bases, J lost 2 bases, and 11 bases stayed unmatched. CDR3 sequence (DNA): TGTGCCAGCAGCTTCCCTCTGGGACAGGGACCCTACGAGCAGTACTTC. It specifies CASSFPLGQGPYEQYF.

About this clone itself: The sample has other DNA sequences that encode this CDR3 too. This sequence joins TRBV7-3 and TRBJ1-1; D is uncertain. Trimming shortened V by 3 bases and J by 0 bases, and 5 bases separated the two germline ends. In germline, CDR1 is SGHTA, CDR2 FQGTGA. This CDR3 region has 13 residues. The chain's CDR3 is CASSLQMNTEAFF. For the CDR3, the DNA is TGTGCCAGCAGCTTGCAGATGAACACTGAAGCTTTCTTT.

The V call is TRBV18, the J call TRBJ1-2; D remains unclear. CDR3 length: 15 amino acids. With 3 bases removed from V and 3 bases from J, the gap between germline ends came to 14 bases. CDR1 and CDR2 from the germline V gene are KGHSH and LQKENI. The CDR3 reads CASSPVLGSDYGYTF. The CDR3, as DNA: TGTGCCAGCTCACCGGTTCTGGGTTCGGACTATGGCTACACCTTC.

This clone is a singleton in its sample. This rearrangement joins TRBV27 to TRBJ1-6, with a possible D match to TRBD1 (5 bases). Trimming took 3 bases from V and 7 from J, leaving 16 bases between them. CDR1 is MNHEY, CDR2 SMNVEV, per germline (reference sequence). This CDR3 spans 16 amino acids. CDR3 nucleotides: TGTGCCAGCAGTTTGCAGGGCGCACCCTCCAATTCACCCCTCCACTTT. As protein: CASSLQGAPSNSPLHF.